This T cell receptor (beta chain) emerged from a study of T cell responses to AZD1222 COVID-19 vaccine. Generated by immunoSEQ multiplex PCR, the TCRdb table keeps only in-frame clones and is missing some. The sample has approximately 69,000 clones, roughly 80% seen once. This clone was seen just once. V lost 3 bases and J lost 8; bases outside the gene matches: 11. This CDR3 region has 16 residues. Germline V lookup: CDR1 SGHNT, CDR2 YYREEE (reference sequence). This material consisted of peripheral blood, taken 28 days after the second AZD1222 dose. The chain links TRBV5-4 to TRBJ2-1; 10 bases align to TRBD1. The TCR sequence derives from an adult who received the AZD1222 COVID-19 vaccine. The CDR3 DNA reads TGTGCCAGCAGCTCCCGGGGGACAGGGGTGGTCCATGAGCAGTTCTTC. It codes for CASSSRGTGVVHEQFF.